Below, one T cell receptor beta chain is given with its context. Its specificity is not known. Blood genomic DNA input for TRB amplification was about 250-500 ng. This CDR3 has 14 amino acids. Germline V gene data show CDR1 as SGHTA and CDR2 as FQGNSA. The V end lost 0 bases, the J end lost 5 bases, and 9 bases lay between the germline ends. The data were taken from a study of T and B cells in COVID-19 patients. Whole-study context: Of roughly 22 active-infection patients, 11 to 12 were critically ill with mechanical ventilation or extracorporeal membrane oxygenation.

Study conclusions and caveats: No sequencing was yet done of CD4+, regulatory or CD8+ subsets, or of SARS-CoV-2-responsive or tetramer+ sorted cells. In COVID-19 patients, T cell receptor beta variable and joining gene use was reportedly strongly skewed.

Multiplex PCR with BIOMED2 TRB-A/B primer pools amplified TRB rearrangements. TCRdb recomputed calls from the multiplex PCR reads with MiXCR, one row per CDR3 protein. The profile shows roughly 3,800 distinct CDR3 sequences, 25% of them singletons. The J gene is TRBJ2-3, the V gene TRBV7-2; D not resolved. The sequencing input was blood. The sequence was collected from a human donor with active COVID-19. The CDR3 coding sequence is TGTGCCAGCAGCTTAGCCCGGGCTGGAGATACGCAGTATTTT. Protein: CASSLARAGDTQYF. The complete variable domain, with remaining parts taken from reference TRBV7-2 and TRBJ2-3, reads GAGVSQSPSNKVTEKGKDVELRCDPISGHTALYWYRQSLGQGLEFLIYFQGNSAPDKSGLPSDRFSAERTGGSVSTLTIQRTQQEDSAVYLCASSLARAGDTQYFGPGTRLTVL.